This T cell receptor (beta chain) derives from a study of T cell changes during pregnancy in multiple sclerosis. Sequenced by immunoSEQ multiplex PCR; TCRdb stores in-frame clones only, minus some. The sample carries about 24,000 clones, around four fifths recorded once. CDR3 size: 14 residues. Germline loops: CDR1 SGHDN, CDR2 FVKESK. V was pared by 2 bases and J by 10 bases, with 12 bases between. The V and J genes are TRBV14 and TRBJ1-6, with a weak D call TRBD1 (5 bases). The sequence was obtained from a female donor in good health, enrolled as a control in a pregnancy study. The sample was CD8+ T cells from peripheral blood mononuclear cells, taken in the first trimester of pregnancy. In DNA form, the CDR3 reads TGTGCCAGCAGCCAACGTCAGGGTCGCTCACCCCTCCACTTT. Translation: CASSQRQGRSPLHF.